Listed here are 11 T cell receptor beta chains from one sample, sequenced in a study of T cell repertoires in cytomegalovirus infection. These receptors are not linked to any known antigen. TCRdb reprocessed the reads via MiXCR and lists one record per CDR3 protein. The repertoire includes approximately 500,000 distinct CDR3 sequences, 25% to 35% of them detected once, and about a sixth sits in the top ten. This specimen consisted of cultured PBMCs, obtained from culture after CMV antigen stimulation. These receptors all come from a human donor in good health (CMV status not recorded). Some clones in this sample may be carry-over from other donors' samples.

The sample holds a few counts of this clonotype. This rearrangement joins TRBV6-1 to TRBJ1-1, with D uncertain. This CDR3 spans 13 amino acids. Germline CDR1 reads MNHNS; CDR2 reads SASEGT. The germline V and J ends were trimmed by 10 bases and 2 bases, with 14 bases remaining between them. CDR3 in DNA: TGTGCCATGCGGTGGGGAGTCAACACTGAAGCTTTCTTT. It yields the protein CAMRWGVNTEAFF.

The sample holds a few counts of this clonotype. The chain is built from TRBV20-1 and TRBJ1-2, with a weak D call TRBD1 (5 bases). The CDR3 has 16 amino acids. Between the trimmed V and J ends, which lost 0 bases and 2 bases, there was a span of 16 bases. The germline V gene has CDR1 DFQATT and CDR2 SNEGSKA (reference sequence). In DNA, the CDR3 is TGCAGTGCTAGAGAGCTGACCGGAGGGGCCAACTATGGCTACACCTTC. Its protein product is CSARELTGGANYGYTF.

The genes are TRBV4-2 and TRBJ2-7, with TRBD2 identical over 7 bases. This CDR3 contains 15 residues. With V trimmed by 0 bases and J by 5 bases, 7 bases remained unmatched. Germline V gene lookup returns CDR1 LGHNA and CDR2 YNFKEQ. CDR3 sequence: CASSQDWRETDEQYF. As DNA, the CDR3 is TGTGCCAGCAGCCAAGACTGGCGGGAGACCGACGAGCAGTACTTC.

The V gene is TRBV6-5, the J gene TRBJ2-3; 14 bases map to TRBD2. CDR1 and CDR2 (germline): MNHEY, SVGAGI. The trim removed 6 bases at V and 6 bases at J, leaving 5 bases unmatched. The CDR3 covers 15 residues. In DNA form, the CDR3 reads TGTGCCAGCAGCCGACTAGCGGGAGGGCTGGATACGCAGTATTTT. It translates to CASSRLAGGLDTQYF.

The rearrangement uses TRBV7-8 and TRBJ2-7, with TRBD2 as a possible D gene (6 bases). V gave up 5 bases and J gave up 2 bases, with 10 bases separating them. Germline V CDR1 and CDR2: SGHVS, FQNEAQ. CDR3 size: 13 residues. This CDR3 is CASSPRLAYEQYF. CDR3 bases: TGTGCCAGCAGCCCCCGACTAGCCTACGAGCAGTACTTC.

This clonotype was detected many times. V is TRBV7-8 and J is TRBJ2-1; TRBD2 agrees at 8 bases. V was pared by 5 bases and J by 10 bases, with 13 bases of the junction left unmatched. The CDR3 runs to 15 residues. Germline V lookup: CDR1 SGHVS, CDR2 FQNEAQ. As DNA, the CDR3 is TGTGCCAGCAGCACCAGACTAGCGCCAACGAGGGAGCAGTTCTTC. As protein: CASSTRLAPTREQFF.

A few counts support this clonotype. The junction does not match germline at one end; this may be a read error. The chain links TRBV28 to TRBJ1-6, with 11 positions matching TRBD1. CDR3 length: 12 amino acids. Germline V gives CDR1 MDHEN, CDR2 SYDVKM. CDR3 in DNA: TGTGCCAGCAGTTTATCTTTGGGACAGGGGGACTTT. It codes for CASSLSLGQGDF.

The chain recombines TRBV7-2 with TRBJ2-3; the D gene could be TRBD1 or TRBD2 (7 bases each). Trimming removed 5 bases at V and 4 bases at J, with 16 bases between. CDR3 length: 15 residues. CDR1 is SGHTA and CDR2 is FQGNSA in the germline V gene. The CDR3 region has the DNA TGTGCCAGCAGCCCCAGGGGGGGGGTGGCAGATACGCAGTATTTT. Amino acid sequence: CASSPRGGVADTQYF.

This clonotype is a singleton in its sample. The V gene is TRBV5-4, the J gene TRBJ2-7, with D unclear. V was cut by 0 bases and J by 6 bases, with 10 bases left in between. This CDR3 contains 13 residues. In germline, CDR1 is SGHNT, CDR2 YYREEE (reference sequence). As DNA, the CDR3 is TGTGCCAGCAGCTTGGCCGAGTATGGCGAGCAGTACGTC. It codes for CASSLAEYGEQYV.

This clonotype turned up a few times. The V call is TRBV11-1, the J call TRBJ1-4; possibly TRBD1 for D (5 bases). Germline CDR1 SGHAT, CDR2 FQDESV (reference sequence). Trimming shortened V by 5 bases and J by 4 bases, and 14 bases separated the two germline ends. The CDR3 is made up of 15 amino acids. The CDR3 DNA is TGTGCCAGCAGCCTTGGACTGAGGGGTAATGAAAAACTGTTTTTT. This gives the protein CASSLGLRGNEKLFF.

This clonotype was detected only a few times. V gene TRBV7-8 combines with J gene TRBJ2-5, with unresolved D. From germline, CDR1 is SGHVS and CDR2 FQNEAQ. The CDR3 spans 15 residues. Trimming stripped 5 bases from V and 3 bases from J, with 16 bases between. The CDR3 reads CASSPGVTVKETQYF. CDR3 DNA: TGTGCCAGCAGCCCAGGAGTCACAGTTAAAGAGACCCAGTACTTC.